The entry below gives a single T cell receptor beta chain sequence along with its context. Its antigen remains undetermined. No quality values exist for individual bases; no much larger clone is one base distant. Using the deep immunoSEQ assay, multiplex PCR amplified TCR CDR3 regions from genomic DNA. Extracted genomic DNA from each cell subset was spread evenly across all wells of several immunoSEQ 96-well plates, with each plate serving as a replicate. For sorted subsets, roughly 200 ng genomic DNA, equal to 25,000 to 35,000 T cell genomes, was loaded into each replicate PCR. Purified libraries were quantified with a Qubit 3.0 fluorometer, sized on a Bioanalyzer 2100, and re-quantified with the KAPA Library Quantification kit. Every immunoSEQ 96-well plate was sequenced on a separate single-read 150-cycle Illumina NextSeq 550 flow cell. Concerning the study's data processing: Because only junctional sequences without quality scores were contained in the immunoSEQ output, filtering matching that applied to full-length reads could not be performed. To assign V/J genes and CDR3, sequences were annotated against IMGT germline references using PyIR, a Python wrapper for IgBLAST v1.9. Reads with weak V/J assignments (E-value above 1e-6), missing CDR3, stop codons, out-of-frame junctions, or ambiguous translated residues were removed. V3J clonotypes were defined by identical inferred V gene, J gene, and CDR3 amino acid sequence. The percentage overlap between two repertoires was calculated by dividing the number of shared unique clonotypes by the size of the smaller repertoire. Richness of each repertoire was evaluated using RTK rarefaction, the Chao1 estimator, and Recon v2.1 estimates of unobserved clonotypes. Generation probabilities were computed with OLGA for all TCRbeta clonotypes obtained by the gDNA method from a few donors. This is the immuneACCESS table as TCRdb keeps it, with only in-frame sequences that have V and J called. A part of the clones is gone; compared with another copy, unresolved V genes explain less than half, and the rest is unexplained. The V and J calls and clone size come from that table; D and trimming were worked out from the DNA. This sample lists around 980,000 clones; 75% to 80% were detected once. Roughly 0.61% of the sample comes from the top ten.

Counted from cysteine to phenylalanine, this CDR3 has 13 amino acids. The CDR3 DNA has 39 bases and is translated from base 1. Compared with germline, V lacks 4 bases and J lacks 7 bases; bases without a gene match: 4. The germline V gene yields SGHRS for CDR1 and YFSETQ for CDR2. This record belongs to a study of shared clonotypes between healthy human individuals (dated by TCRdb to the early 2020s). Study-level background: Three men and two women, aged 18 to 49 years, made up the cohort. To estimate repertoire size and how much clonotype sharing occurs between individuals, the study deeply sequenced the blood TCR repertoires of about five healthy adults. Leukapheresis yielded between about 0.85 and 10 billion PBMCs per donor. For each donor, three plates each were used for CD4 naive and CD4 memory, two plates were used for CD8 naive, and one plate was used for CD8 memory. Libraries were prepared and TCR repertoires were sequenced by different laboratories using diverse techniques, in order to increase sequencing depth and limit assay-specific biases.

Donors were healthy HIV-negative adults with no recently reported acute infections or vaccinations. All donors were Caucasian adults living in Nashville, Tennessee, USA. Magnetic negative selection was used to enrich CD4+ T cells, after which naive cells were positively selected on CD45RA and the negative fraction became the memory subset. After blood collection by leukapheresis, PBMCs were isolated using Ficoll-Histopaque density gradient centrifugation and then cryopreserved in the vapor phase of liquid nitrogen. Analytical flow cytometry was used to check the purity and quantity of every magnetically sorted T cell population. From each sorted fraction, genomic DNA was isolated and quantified by UV absorbance on a Nanodrop 2000c. Broader findings and caveats from the paper: Naive subsets generally had larger estimated clonotype richness than memory subsets did. Because the study included a small number of donors, the genetic and exposure-history diversity represented was limited. Based on pairwise subsampling, the degree of clonotype sharing among donors was expected to be affected by sequencing depth. Sampling was limited to blood, and TCR repertoires in tissue likely differ from TCR repertoires in blood. Clonotypes shared by all four sorted-subset donors showed higher generation probabilities than non-shared clonotypes. Sharing across a handful of donors was observed for approximately 5% of naive CD4, over 3% of naive CD8, 2% to 2.5% of memory CD4, and over 0.3% of memory CD8 clonotypes. Rarefaction of sorted-subset datasets indicated incomplete sequencing despite the large sequencing depth.

The chain uses TRBV5-1 and TRBJ2-1, with 8 bases aligning to TRBD2. The TCR sequence derives from a young man in good health. Some clones in this sample may be carry-over from other donors' samples. Sequencing used memory CD4+ T cells from PBMCs. The label giving this sample's cell subset or site can be read as: CD45RA-negative fraction. The CDR3 reads as follows: CASSMRGRNEQFF. The nucleotides are TGCGCCAGCAGCATGCGCGGGAGGAATGAGCAGTTCTTC.